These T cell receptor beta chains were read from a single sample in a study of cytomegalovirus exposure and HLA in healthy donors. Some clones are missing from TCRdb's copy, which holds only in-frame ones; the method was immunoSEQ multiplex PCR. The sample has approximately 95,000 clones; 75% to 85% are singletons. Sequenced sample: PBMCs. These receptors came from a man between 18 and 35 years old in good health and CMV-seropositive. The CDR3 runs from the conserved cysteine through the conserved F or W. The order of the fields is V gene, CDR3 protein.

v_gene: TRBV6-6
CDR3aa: CASSSQGATNEKLFF

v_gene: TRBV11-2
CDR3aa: CASSLVERGVGETQYF

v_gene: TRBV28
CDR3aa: CASSFLDRPQETQYF

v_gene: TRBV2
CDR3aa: CARRDRGLAETQYF

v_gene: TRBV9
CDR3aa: CASSVGNSGGSSTDTQYF

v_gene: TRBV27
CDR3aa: CASRFAGLETQYF

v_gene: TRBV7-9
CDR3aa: CASSARFLAGGRTDTQYF

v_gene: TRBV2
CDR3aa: CASTLEGTSDTGELFF

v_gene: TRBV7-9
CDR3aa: CASSSVPRGRYEQYF

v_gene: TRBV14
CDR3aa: CASSQRAGGSTYEQYF

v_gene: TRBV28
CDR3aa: CGSAGWGGNQPQHF

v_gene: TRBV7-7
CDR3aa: CASSLAGGQETQYF

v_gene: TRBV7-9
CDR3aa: CASSLTPRGYNEQFF

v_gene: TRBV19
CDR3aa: CASSGNRDRGEKLFF

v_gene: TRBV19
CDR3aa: CASSVSSGGVGEQFF

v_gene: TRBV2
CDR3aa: CASRGDRRGQFF

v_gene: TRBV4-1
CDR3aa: CASSQHGQGDQPQHF

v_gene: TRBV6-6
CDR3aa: CASSGQGRQEKLFF

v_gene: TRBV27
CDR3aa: CASSLLASGGAVDTQYF

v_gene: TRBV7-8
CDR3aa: CASSLKGTGERGEQYF

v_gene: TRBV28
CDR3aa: CASSLGQGYYGYTF

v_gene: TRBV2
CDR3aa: CASSEVAGGSSPQHF

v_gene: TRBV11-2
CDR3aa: CASSFLAGGGDTQYF

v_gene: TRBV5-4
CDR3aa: CASSPGDRGHEQYF

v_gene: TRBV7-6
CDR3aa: CASSLQGSNTEAFF

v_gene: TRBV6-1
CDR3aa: CASSEERGGYGYTF

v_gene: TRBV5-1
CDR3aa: CASSSDTNSGNTIYF

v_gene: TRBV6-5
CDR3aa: CASSPAPDRASQHF

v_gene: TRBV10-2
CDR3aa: CATNGDSNQPQHF

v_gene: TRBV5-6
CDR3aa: CASSAGEVALNEKLFF

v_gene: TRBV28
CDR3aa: CASSPWGLAGAGIQYF

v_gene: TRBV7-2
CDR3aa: CASSLDTASYNEQFF

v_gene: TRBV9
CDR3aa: CASSATGTGIEGYTF

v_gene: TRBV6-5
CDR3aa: CASSRTWQGTEAFF

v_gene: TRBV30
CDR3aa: CAWSDIISGNYEQYF

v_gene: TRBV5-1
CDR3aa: CASSFKETQYF

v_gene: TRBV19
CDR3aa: CASSQGYSNQPQHF

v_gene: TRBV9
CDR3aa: CASSGQGHEQFF

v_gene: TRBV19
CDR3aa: CASSPRGRVDYGYTF

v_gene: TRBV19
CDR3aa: CASSSRTSGGAGTQYF

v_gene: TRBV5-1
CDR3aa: CASSLAGGGMADTQYF

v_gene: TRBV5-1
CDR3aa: CASSSYRTGRNEQYF

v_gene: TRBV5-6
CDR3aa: CASDSDRGYGYTF

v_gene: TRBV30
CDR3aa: CAWTPGTGELFF

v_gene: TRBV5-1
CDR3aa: CASRDSTLSPYGYTF

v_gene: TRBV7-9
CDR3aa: CASSLVPRGPDNEQFF

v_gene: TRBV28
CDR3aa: CASNPLAERYQETQYF

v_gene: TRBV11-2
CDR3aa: CASSLAEGYNSPLHF

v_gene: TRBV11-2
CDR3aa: CASLFGDGSGTQYF

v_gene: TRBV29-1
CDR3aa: CSGRPSPAITGNEQFF

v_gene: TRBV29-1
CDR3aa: CSVNTGGLNTEAFF

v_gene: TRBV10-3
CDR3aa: CAAASGGGAPSYNEQFF

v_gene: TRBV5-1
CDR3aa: CASSLVVQNEQYF

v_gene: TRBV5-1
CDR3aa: CASSLTSGGTLAQYF

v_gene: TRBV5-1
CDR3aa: CASSLVGAGGYTF

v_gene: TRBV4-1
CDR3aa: CASSQEGRNQPQHF

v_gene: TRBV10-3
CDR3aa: CAISEISQGTEQFF

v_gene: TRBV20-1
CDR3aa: CSASRTGWSTF

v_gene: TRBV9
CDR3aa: CASSVDDSNSPLHF

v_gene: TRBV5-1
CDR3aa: CASSLGQASTNEKLFF